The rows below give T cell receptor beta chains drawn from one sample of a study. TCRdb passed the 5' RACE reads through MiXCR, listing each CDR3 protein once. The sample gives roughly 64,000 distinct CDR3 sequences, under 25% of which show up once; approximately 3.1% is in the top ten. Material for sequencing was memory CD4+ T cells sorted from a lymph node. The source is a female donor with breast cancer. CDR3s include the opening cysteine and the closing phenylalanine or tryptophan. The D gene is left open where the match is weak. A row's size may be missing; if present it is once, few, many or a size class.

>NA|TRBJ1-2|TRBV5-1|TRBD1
CASSDQGEIYGYTF
TGCGCCAGCAGCGATCAGGGGGAAATCTATGGCTACACCTTC
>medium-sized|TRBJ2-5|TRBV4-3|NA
CASSQSTRTRAQYF
TGCGCCAGCAGCCAATCTACGCGGACACGGGCCCAGTACTTC
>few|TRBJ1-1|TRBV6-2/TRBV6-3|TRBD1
CASSGDSYPMNTEAFF
TGTGCCAGCAGTGGGGACAGTTATCCCATGAACACTGAAGCTTTCTTT
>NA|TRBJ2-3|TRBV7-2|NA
CASSSYNTQYF
TGTGCCAGCAGTTCGTATAATACGCAGTATTTT
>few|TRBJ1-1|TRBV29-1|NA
CSGMDSMNTEAFF
TGCAGCGGGATGGACAGTATGAACACTGAAGCTTTCTTT
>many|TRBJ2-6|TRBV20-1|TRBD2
CSAPSSGRAAGANVLTF
TGCAGTGCTCCCTCGAGCGGGAGGGCCGCTGGGGCCAACGTCCTGACTTTC
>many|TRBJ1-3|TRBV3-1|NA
CASSQAQGYGNTIYF
TGTGCCAGCAGCCAAGCACAGGGATATGGAAACACCATATATTTT
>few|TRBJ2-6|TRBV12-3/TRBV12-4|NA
CAVDGGYRSGGANVLTF
TGCGCGGTTGATGGGGGGTATCGTTCGGGTGGGGCCAACGTCCTGACTTTC
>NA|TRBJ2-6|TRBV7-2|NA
CASRSGSGANVLTF
TGTGCCAGCAGGTCAGGGAGTGGGGCCAACGTCCTGACTTTC
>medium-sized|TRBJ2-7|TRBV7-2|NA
CASSPRQSNEQYF
TGTGCCAGCAGCCCCCGCCAGAGTAACGAGCAGTACTTC
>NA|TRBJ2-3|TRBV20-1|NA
CSGGRIVPTDTQYF
TGCAGTGGTGGCAGGATCGTGCCCACAGATACGCAGTATTTT
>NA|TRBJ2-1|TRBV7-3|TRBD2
CASSGGRNNEQFF
TGTGCCAGCAGCGGCGGGAGGAACAATGAGCAGTTCTTC
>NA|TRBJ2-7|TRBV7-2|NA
CASSLRLANEQYF
TGTGCCAGCAGCTTGCGGCTAGCGAACGAGCAGTACTTC
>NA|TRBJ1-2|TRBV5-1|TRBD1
CASSLGWDRDGYTF
TGCGCCAGCAGCTTGGGCTGGGACAGGGATGGCTACACCTTC
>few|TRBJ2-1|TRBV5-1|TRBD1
CASSLADRGNEQFF
TGCGCCAGCAGCTTGGCGGACAGGGGCAATGAGCAGTTCTTC
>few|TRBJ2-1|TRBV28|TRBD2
CASSSRTSGRGHNERFF
TGTGCCAGCAGTTCCCGTACTAGCGGGAGGGGACACAATGAGCGGTTCTTC
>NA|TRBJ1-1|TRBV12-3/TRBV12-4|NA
CASSLEVQDTEAFF
TGTGCCAGCAGTTTAGAGGTACAGGACACTGAAGCTTTCTTT
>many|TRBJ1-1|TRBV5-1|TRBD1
CASSSLDRANTEAFF
TGCGCCAGCAGCTCACTGGACAGGGCTAACACTGAAGCTTTCTTT